This T cell receptor (beta chain) was identified in a study of T cell responses to AZD1222 COVID-19 vaccine. Findings of the study overall: White British ancestry dominated among donors, who included more females, and clonal diversity was possibly underestimated.

V lost 6 bases and J lost 2, with 17 bases in between. The length of the CDR3 is 16 residues. Per germline, CDR1 SGHVS and CDR2 FNYEAQ. About this clone: The antigen is undetermined.

Libraries were prepared by immunoSEQ multiplex PCR; TCRdb keeps only in-frame clonotypes and omits some of them. The sample lists about 84,000 clones; nearly 90% were seen once. The sequencing here drew on peripheral blood, taken on day 0 of AZD1222 vaccination. The TCR was taken from an adult in good health. The genes are TRBV7-6 and TRBJ1-3; no firm D call. This CDR3 reads CASRRNLGGAGNTIYF. The CDR3 nucleotides are TGTGCCAGCAGGCGAAACTTGGGCGGCGCTGGAAACACCATATATTTT.